This T cell receptor (beta chain) was identified during a study of T cells after yellow fever vaccination. A few counts support this clonotype. Its antigen is undetermined. With 2 bases removed from V and 0 bases from J, the gap between germline ends came to 14 bases. Germline V gene data show CDR1 as DFQATT and CDR2 as SNEGSKA (reference sequence). This CDR3 is built from 16 residues. Overall study results and limits: Weaker, the secondary response peaked sooner, at day 5 versus 15.

TCRdb reprocessed the 5' RACE reads with MiXCR, giving one entry per CDR3 protein. This sample carries hundreds of thousands of distinct CDR3 sequences, 12% of them seen once, and the ten largest clones take approximately 15%. The TCR originated in a man aged 30 to 39 who received the YFV17D yellow fever vaccine. V gene TRBV20-1 combines with J gene TRBJ2-1; maybe TRBD1 (6 bases). This specimen consisted of PBMCs, obtained on the day of the yellow fever booster vaccination. The CDR3 spells CSARPGQSSSYNEQFF. The CDR3 nucleotides read TGCAGTGCTAGACCCGGACAGTCCTCCTCCTACAATGAGCAGTTCTTC.